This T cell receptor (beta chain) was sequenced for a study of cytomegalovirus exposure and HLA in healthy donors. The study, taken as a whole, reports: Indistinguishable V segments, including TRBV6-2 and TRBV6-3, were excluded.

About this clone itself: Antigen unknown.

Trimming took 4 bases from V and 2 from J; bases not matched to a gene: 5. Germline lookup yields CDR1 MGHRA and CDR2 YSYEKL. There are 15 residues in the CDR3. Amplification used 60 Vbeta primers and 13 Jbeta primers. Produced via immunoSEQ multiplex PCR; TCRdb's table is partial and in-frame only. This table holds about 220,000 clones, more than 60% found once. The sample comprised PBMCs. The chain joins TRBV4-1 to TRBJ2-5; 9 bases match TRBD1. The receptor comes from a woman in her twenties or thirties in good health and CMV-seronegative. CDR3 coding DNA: TGCGCCAGCAGCCCCCGGGACAGGGTTCAAGAGACCCAGTACTTC. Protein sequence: CASSPRDRVQETQYF.